What follows are 9 T cell receptor beta chains derived from one specimen sequenced in a study of response to subunit inactivated influenza vaccine. TCRdb reprocessed the RT-PCR reads with MiXCR, giving one entry per CDR3 protein. The sample carries approximately 530,000 distinct CDR3 sequences, less than 8% recorded once. The source was PBMCs from blood, collected about 23 months after vaccination. The receptors stem from a man between 50 and 69 years old who received an inactivated influenza vaccine.

This clonotype was counted many times. The V gene is TRBV3-1, the J gene TRBJ2-4, with 13 bases that match TRBD2. This CDR3 region has 18 residues. The junction had 8 bases not matched to a gene; V was cut back by 3 bases and J by 3 bases. CDR1 is LGHDT and CDR2 is YNNKEL in the germline V gene (reference sequence). The CDR3 protein is CASSHRTSGSSVKNIQYF. The CDR3 DNA is TGTGCCAGCAGCCACAGGACTAGCGGGAGCTCTGTCAAAAACATTCAGTACTTC. Complete variable domain (other parts from reference TRBV3-1 and TRBJ2-4): DTAVSQTPKYLVTQMGNDKSIKCEQNLGHDTMYWYKQDSKKFLKIMFSYNNKELIINETVPNRFSPKSPDKAHLNLHINSLELGDSAVYFCASSHRTSGSSVKNIQYFGAGTRLSVL.

In its sample, this clonotype was seen many times. The rearrangement joins TRBV20-1 to TRBJ2-3; TRBD2 aligns across 10 bases. The V and J ends lost 5 bases and 2 bases, in that order; junction bases with no gene match: 10. The CDR3 spans 16 residues. CDR1 is DFQATT and CDR2 is SNEGSKA in the germline V gene (reference sequence). CDR3 sequence (DNA): TGCAGTGCTTTCGGAACTAGCGGGGTACCCACAGATACGCAGTATTTT. Protein sequence: CSAFGTSGVPTDTQYF.

The V gene is TRBV11-2, the J gene TRBJ2-1, with a tentative D call TRBD2 (6 bases). The CDR3 extends over 14 amino acids. The V gene's germline CDR1 is SGHAT and CDR2 FQNNGV. Trimming left V 1 base short and J 9 bases short, with 13 bases between. The CDR3 sequence is CASSLGLGGSEQFF. CDR3 nucleotides: TGTGCCAGCAGCTTAGGACTAGGAGGAAGTGAGCAGTTCTTC.

This chain joins TRBV29-1 and TRBJ2-5; TRBD1 aligns across 8 bases. CDR1 and CDR2 from the germline V gene are SQVTM and ANQGSEA. The V gene end was trimmed by 3 bases and the J gene end by 2 bases; junction bases not matched to a gene: 2. The CDR3 length is 13 residues. The CDR3 sequence: CSVDYRGQETQYF. Written as DNA, the CDR3 is TGCAGCGTTGACTACAGGGGGCAAGAGACCCAGTACTTC.

The rearrangement links TRBV12-3 or TRBV12-4 to TRBJ1-5, with a tentative D call TRBD1 (5 bases). V lost 7 bases and J lost 5, with 18 bases in between. The length of the CDR3 is 15 residues. CDR3 sequence (DNA): TGTGCCAGCAACACGATGGGGGGGACGGATCAGCCCCAGCATTTT. It translates to CASNTMGGTDQPQHF.

CDR3: CASSSTPQITEAFF. In DNA, the CDR3 is TGTGCCAGCAGCTCTACACCACAGATAACTGAAGCTTTCTTT. The V gene is TRBV7-2, the J gene TRBJ1-1; D ambiguous. Germline V gene data show CDR1 as SGHTA and CDR2 as FQGNSA. CDR3 length: 14 residues. V lost 4 bases and J 5 bases, leaving 14 bases between the germline ends.

This clonotype was seen a handful of times. The chain links TRBV6-2 or TRBV6-3 to TRBJ2-7, with D hard to call. Trimming left V 10 bases short and J 3 bases short, with 16 bases between. CDR1 is MNHEY and CDR2 is SVGEGT in the germline V gene. This CDR3 region has 13 residues. The CDR3 sequence is CATLDDFSYEQYF. In nucleotides, the CDR3 is TGTGCCACCCTGGACGACTTCAGCTACGAGCAGTACTTC.

This clonotype appeared a few times. The chain links TRBV20-1 to TRBJ2-7; D ambiguous. This CDR3 has 14 amino acids. CDR1 DFQATT and CDR2 SNEGSKA come from the germline V gene (reference sequence). V was shortened by 1 base and J by 0 bases, with 10 bases between the two germline ends. CDR3 sequence (DNA): TGCAGTGCTAGAGGCCAGCAGTTCTCCTACGAGCAGTACTTC. This gives the protein CSARGQQFSYEQYF.

This clonotype was counted at least ten times. This sequence joins TRBV3-1 and TRBJ2-1, with D hard to call. The V end lost 3 bases, the J end lost 4 bases, and 4 bases lay between the germline ends. The CDR3 contains 12 residues. Germline values: CDR1 LGHDT, CDR2 YNNKEL (reference sequence). CDR3 DNA: TGTGCCAGCAGCCAGAGGTACAATGAGCAGTTCTTC. Translating gives CASSQRYNEQFF.